This T cell receptor beta chain was observed in a study of siplizumab effects on memory and regulatory T cells. Data came from immunoSEQ multiplex PCR; TCRdb stores just in-frame clones and leaves some out. The sample consists of 70,000 to 100,000 clones, roughly 93% of them appearing once. This clonotype was sampled from a human donor in good health. The material sequenced was CD8+ T cells sorted from blood.

CDR3 sequence (DNA): TGTGCCAGCAGTTACGGGACAGGGATTTCACCCCTCCACTTT. Its translation: CASSYGTGISPLHF. The chain carries TRBV27 and TRBJ1-6; 9 bases fit TRBD1. V lost 4 bases and J lost 9; bases outside the gene matches: 4. Germline CDR1 is MNHEY and CDR2 is SMNVEV (reference sequence). The CDR3 length is 14 residues.